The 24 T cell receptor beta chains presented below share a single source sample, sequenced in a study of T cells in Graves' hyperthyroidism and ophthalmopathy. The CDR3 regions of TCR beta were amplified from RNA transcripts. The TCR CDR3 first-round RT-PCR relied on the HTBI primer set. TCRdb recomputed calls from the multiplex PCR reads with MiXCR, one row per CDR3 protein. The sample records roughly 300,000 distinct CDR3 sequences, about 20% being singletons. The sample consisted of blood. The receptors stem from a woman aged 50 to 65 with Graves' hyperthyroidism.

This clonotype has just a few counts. CDR3 protein: CASSEASGEQYV. Written as DNA, the CDR3 is TGTGCCAGCAGCGAGGCCTCCGGGGAGCAGTACGTC. The chain has TRBV13 and TRBJ2-7; D is ambiguous. Germline-derived CDR1 and CDR2 are PRHDT and FYEKMQ (reference sequence). This CDR3 contains 12 residues. The ends were cut back, 5 bases at V and 7 bases at J, with 12 bases in the middle.

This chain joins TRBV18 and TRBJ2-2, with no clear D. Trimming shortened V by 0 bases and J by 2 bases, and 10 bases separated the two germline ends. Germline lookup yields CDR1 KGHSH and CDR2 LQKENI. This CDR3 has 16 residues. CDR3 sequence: CASSPPSSANTGELFF. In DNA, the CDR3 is TGTGCCAGCTCACCACCGTCATCGGCCAACACCGGGGAGCTGTTTTTT.

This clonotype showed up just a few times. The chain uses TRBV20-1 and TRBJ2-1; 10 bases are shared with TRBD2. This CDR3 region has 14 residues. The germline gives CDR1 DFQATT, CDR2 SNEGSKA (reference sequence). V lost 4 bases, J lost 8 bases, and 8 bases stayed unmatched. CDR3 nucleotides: TGCAGTGCTACCCCGGGACTAGCGTTTCATGAGCAGTTCTTC. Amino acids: CSATPGLAFHEQFF.

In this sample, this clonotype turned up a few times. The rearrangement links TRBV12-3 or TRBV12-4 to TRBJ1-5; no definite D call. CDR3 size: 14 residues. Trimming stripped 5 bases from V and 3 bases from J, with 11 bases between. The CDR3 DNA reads TGTGCCAGCAGTGAGGACGCAAACAATCAGCCCCAGCATTTT. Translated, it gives CASSEDANNQPQHF.

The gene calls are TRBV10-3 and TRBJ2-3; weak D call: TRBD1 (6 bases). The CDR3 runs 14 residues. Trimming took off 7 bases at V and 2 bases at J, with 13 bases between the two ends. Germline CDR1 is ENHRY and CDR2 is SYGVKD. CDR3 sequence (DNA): TGTGCCATCAAAACGGACAGTTCCACAGATACGCAGTATTTT. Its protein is CAIKTDSSTDTQYF.

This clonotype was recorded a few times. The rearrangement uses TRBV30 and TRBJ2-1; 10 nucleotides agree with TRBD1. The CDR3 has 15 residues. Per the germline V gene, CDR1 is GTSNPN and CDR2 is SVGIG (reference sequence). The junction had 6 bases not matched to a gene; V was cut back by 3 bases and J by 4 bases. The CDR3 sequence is CAWSSRTGGYNEQFF. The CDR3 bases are TGTGCCTGGAGCTCCCGGACAGGGGGATACAATGAGCAGTTCTTC.

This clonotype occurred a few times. The CDR3 region has the DNA TGTGCCAGCAGCTTAGGACTCGACGACACAGATACGCAGTATTTT. It translates to CASSLGLDDTDTQYF. The chain carries TRBV7-9 and TRBJ2-3; the D is unclear. This CDR3 is 15 amino acids long. V was pared by 1 base and J by 2 bases, with 10 bases between. Germline CDR1 and CDR2: SEHNR and FQNEAQ (reference sequence).

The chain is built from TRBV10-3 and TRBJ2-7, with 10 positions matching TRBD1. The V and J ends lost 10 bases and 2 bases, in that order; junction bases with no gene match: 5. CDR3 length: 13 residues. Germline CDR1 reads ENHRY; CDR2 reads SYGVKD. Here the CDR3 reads CATQGQGTYEQYF. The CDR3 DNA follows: TGTGCCACCCAGGGACAGGGGACCTACGAGCAGTACTTC.

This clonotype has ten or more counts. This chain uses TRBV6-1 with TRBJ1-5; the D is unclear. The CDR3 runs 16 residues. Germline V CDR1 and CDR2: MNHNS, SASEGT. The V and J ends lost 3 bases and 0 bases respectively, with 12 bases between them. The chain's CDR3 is CASSDPVGYSNQPQHF. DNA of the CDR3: TGTGCCAGCAGTGATCCCGTGGGGTATAGCAATCAGCCCCAGCATTTT.

The CDR3 reads CASSEPGGEQYF. CDR3 bases: TGCGCCAGCAGCGAACCGGGGGGCGAGCAGTACTTC. The chain has TRBV5-1 and TRBJ2-7; 7 nucleotides line up with TRBD2. V gave up 4 bases and J gave up 6 bases; unmatched junction bases: 4. The CDR3 extends over 12 amino acids. Germline values: CDR1 SGHRS, CDR2 YFSETQ.

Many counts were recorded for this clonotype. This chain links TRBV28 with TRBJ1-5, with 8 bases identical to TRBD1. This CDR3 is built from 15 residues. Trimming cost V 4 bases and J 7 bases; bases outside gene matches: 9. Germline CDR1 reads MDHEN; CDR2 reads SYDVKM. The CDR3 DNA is TGTGCCAGCAGTTCATCAGGACAGGGTGGACAGCCCCAGCATTTT. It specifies CASSSSGQGGQPQHF.

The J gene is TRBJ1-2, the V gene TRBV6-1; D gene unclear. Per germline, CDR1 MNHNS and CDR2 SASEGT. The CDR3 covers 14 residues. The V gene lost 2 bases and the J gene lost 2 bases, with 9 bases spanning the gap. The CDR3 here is CASSEYDTNYGYTF. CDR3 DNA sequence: TGTGCCAGCAGTGAATACGACACGAACTATGGCTACACCTTC.

This CDR3 is CASLAGAYTGELFF. The CDR3 nucleotides read TGTGCCAGCTTAGCGGGGGCCTACACCGGGGAGCTGTTTTTT. The chain employs TRBV6-1 and TRBJ2-2; 9 bases fit TRBD2. CDR3 length: 14 amino acids. The V gene's germline CDR1 is MNHNS and CDR2 SASEGT. Trimming at V came to 8 bases and at J to 3 bases, leaving 4 bases not matched to a gene.

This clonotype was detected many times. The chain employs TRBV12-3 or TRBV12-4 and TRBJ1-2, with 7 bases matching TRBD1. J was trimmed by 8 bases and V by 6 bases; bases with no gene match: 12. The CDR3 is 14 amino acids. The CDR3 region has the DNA TGTGCCAGCAGCCAAGACAGGGCCGGTCTAGGCTACACCTTC. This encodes CASSQDRAGLGYTF.

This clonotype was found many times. CDR3 coding DNA: TGCAGTCCACCGGGTCTAGCGGCAAGACACGAGCAGTACTTC. It yields the protein CSPPGLAARHEQYF. The chain has TRBV20-1 and TRBJ2-7; 7 nucleotides align to TRBD2. CDR1 DFQATT and CDR2 SNEGSKA come from the germline V gene (reference sequence). CDR3 length equals 14 residues. V was clipped by 8 bases and J by 5 bases; unmatched bases: 15.

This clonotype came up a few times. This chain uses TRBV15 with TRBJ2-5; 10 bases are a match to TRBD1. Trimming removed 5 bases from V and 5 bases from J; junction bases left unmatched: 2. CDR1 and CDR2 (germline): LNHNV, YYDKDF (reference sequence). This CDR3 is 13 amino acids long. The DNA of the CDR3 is TGTGCCACCAGCCTGGGACAGGGGGAGACCCAGTACTTC. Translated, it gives CATSLGQGETQYF.

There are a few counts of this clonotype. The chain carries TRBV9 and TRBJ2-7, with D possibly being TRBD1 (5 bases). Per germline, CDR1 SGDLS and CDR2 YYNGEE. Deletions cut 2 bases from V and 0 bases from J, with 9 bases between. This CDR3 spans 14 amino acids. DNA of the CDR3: TGTGCCAGCAGCGTTGAAGGGGTCTCCTACGAGCAGTACTTC. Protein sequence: CASSVEGVSYEQYF. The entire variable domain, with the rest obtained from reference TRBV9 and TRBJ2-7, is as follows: DSGVTQTPKHLITATGQRVTLRCSPRSGDLSVYWYQQSLDQGLQFLIQYYNGEERAKGNILERFSAQQFPDLHSELNLSSLELGDSALYFCASSVEGVSYEQYFGPGTRLTVT.

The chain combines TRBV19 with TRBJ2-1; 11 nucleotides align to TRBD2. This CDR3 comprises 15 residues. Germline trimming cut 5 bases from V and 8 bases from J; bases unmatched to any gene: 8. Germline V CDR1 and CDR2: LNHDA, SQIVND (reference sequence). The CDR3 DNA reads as TGTGCCAGTAGTCATAGCGGGAGGGAGGTGGATGAGCAGTTCTTC. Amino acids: CASSHSGREVDEQFF.

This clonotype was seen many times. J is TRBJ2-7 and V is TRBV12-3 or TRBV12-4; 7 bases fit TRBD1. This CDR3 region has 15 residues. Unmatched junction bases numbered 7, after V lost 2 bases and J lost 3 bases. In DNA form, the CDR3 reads TGTGCCAGCAGTTTAAAGGGGGCAGGGGGCTACGAGCAGTACTTC. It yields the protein CASSLKGAGGYEQYF.

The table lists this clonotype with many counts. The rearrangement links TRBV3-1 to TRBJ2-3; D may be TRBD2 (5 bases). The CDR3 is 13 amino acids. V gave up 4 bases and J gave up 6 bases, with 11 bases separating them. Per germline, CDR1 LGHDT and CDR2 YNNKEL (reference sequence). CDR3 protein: CASSRPSLDTQYF. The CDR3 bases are TGTGCCAGCAGCCGCCCTAGCCTCGATACGCAGTATTTT.

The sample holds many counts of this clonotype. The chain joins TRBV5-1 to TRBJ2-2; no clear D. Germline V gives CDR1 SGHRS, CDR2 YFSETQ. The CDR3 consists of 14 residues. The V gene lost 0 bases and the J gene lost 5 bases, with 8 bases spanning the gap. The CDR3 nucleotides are TGCGCCAGCAGCTTGGGCGGACCTACCGGGGAGCTGTTTTTT. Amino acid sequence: CASSLGGPTGELFF.

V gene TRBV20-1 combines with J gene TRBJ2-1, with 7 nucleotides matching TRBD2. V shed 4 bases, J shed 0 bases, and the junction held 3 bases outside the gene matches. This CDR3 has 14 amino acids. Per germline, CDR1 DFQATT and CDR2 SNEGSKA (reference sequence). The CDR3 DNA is TGCAGTGCTATTAGCGGGTCCTCCTACAATGAGCAGTTCTTC. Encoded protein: CSAISGSSYNEQFF.

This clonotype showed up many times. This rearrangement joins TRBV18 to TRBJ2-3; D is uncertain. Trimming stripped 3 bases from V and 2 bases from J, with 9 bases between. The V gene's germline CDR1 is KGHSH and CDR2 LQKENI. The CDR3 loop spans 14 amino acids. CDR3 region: CASSPPQPTDTQYF. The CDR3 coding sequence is TGTGCCAGCTCACCGCCCCAACCCACAGATACGCAGTATTTT.

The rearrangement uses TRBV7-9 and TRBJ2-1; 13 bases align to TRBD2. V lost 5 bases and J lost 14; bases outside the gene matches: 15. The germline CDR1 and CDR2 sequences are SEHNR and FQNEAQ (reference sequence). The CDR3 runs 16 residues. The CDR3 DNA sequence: TGTGCCAGCAGCAACCCCGGGACTAGCGGGGTGTCAGGGGAGTTCTTC. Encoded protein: CASSNPGTSGVSGEFF.